This is a list of T cell receptor beta chains from one sample in a study of human T cells and chemical hapten exposure. From the RACE reads, TCRdb called clonotypes with MiXCR, one entry per CDR3 protein. The table shows fewer than 90,000 distinct CDR3 sequences, with about 6.6% occurring only once. The specimen comprised whole blood, sampled in connection with sensitization to the hapten diphenylcyclopropenone (DPC). These TCRs come from a woman under 40 with alopecia areata. Some clones in this sample may be carry-over from other donors' samples. The CDR3 runs from the conserved cysteine through the conserved F or W. A D gene is named only where the DNA matches it firmly. The listing skips clone size in some rows; elsewhere it reads once, few, many or a size class.

TRBJ2-2,-,many,TRBV4-1,CASSQVTRGPWNTGELFF,TGCGCCAGCAGCCAAGTTACGCGGGGGCCGTGGAACACCGGGGAGCTGTTTTTT
TRBJ2-3,TRBD2,few,TRBV13,CASSPSRLAGDQDTQYF,TGTGCCAGCAGCCCCAGCCGACTAGCGGGGGATCAAGATACGCAGTATTTT
TRBJ1-2,-,many,TRBV3-1,CASSQERRNYGYTF,TGTGCCAGCAGCCAAGAGAGGAGAAATTATGGCTACACCTTC
TRBJ1-4,TRBD1,-,TRBV27,CASSPTGTEIEKLFF,TGTGCCAGCAGCCCCACCGGGACAGAGATAGAAAAACTGTTTTTT
TRBJ1-1,-,many,TRBV9,CASSQQGSSKAFF,TGTGCCAGCAGCCAACAGGGATCCTCTAAAGCTTTCTTT
TRBJ1-1,-,few,TRBV7-9,CASSLRGQNTEAFF,TGTGCCAGCAGCTTACGAGGGCAGAACACTGAAGCTTTCTTT
TRBJ2-7,-,-,TRBV29-1,CSVLGDTYEQYF,TGCAGCGTACTGGGGGATACCTACGAGCAGTACTTC
TRBJ1-4,TRBD1,many,TRBV6-5,CASSQQGFNEKLFF,TGTGCCAGCAGCCAACAGGGGTTTAATGAAAAACTGTTTTTT
TRBJ1-2,TRBD1,few,TRBV20-1,CSARDLLDRDDGYTF,TGCAGTGCTAGAGATCTCCTAGACAGGGATGATGGCTACACCTTC
TRBJ1-3,-,few,TRBV20-1,CSARRALRGNTIYF,TGCAGTGCTAGACGGGCGTTGCGGGGAAACACCATATATTTT
TRBJ1-3,-,many,TRBV6-6,CASRPGRVSYTIYF,TGTGCCAGCAGGCCGGGACGCGTAAGCTACACCATATATTTT
TRBJ1-5,-,-,TRBV12-3/TRBV12-4,CASSVGRGHQPQHF,TGTGCCAGCAGTGTCGGTAGGGGCCATCAGCCCCAGCATTTT
TRBJ2-5,-,many,TRBV29-1,CSPTGDFQETQYF,TGCAGCCCAACTGGGGACTTCCAAGAGACCCAGTACTTC
TRBJ2-6,-,many,TRBV7-2,CASRDSGANVLTF,TGTGCCAGCCGGGACTCTGGGGCCAACGTCCTGACTTTC
TRBJ1-1,-,many,TRBV6-1,CASSLFSWGTEAFF,TGTGCCAGCAGTCTATTTTCTTGGGGCACTGAAGCTTTCTTT
TRBJ1-4,-,few,TRBV27,CASSEVGGRPEKLFF,TGTGCCAGCAGTGAGGTCGGAGGAAGGCCCGAAAAACTGTTTTTT
TRBJ1-4,-,few,TRBV6-1,CASMWDSTNEKLFF,TGTGCCAGCATGTGGGACTCAACCAATGAAAAACTGTTTTTT
TRBJ1-2,TRBD1,few,TRBV12-3/TRBV12-4,CASSPPGQGYGYTF,TGTGCCAGCAGTCCGCCGGGACAGGGGTATGGCTACACCTTC
TRBJ1-2,TRBD1,many,TRBV12-3/TRBV12-4,CASRNPTGGGSYGYTF,TGTGCCAGCAGGAACCCTACAGGGGGAGGGTCATATGGCTACACCTTC
TRBJ2-3,-,-,TRBV10-3,CAISGSPFRQAQSTDTQYF,TGTGCCATCAGTGGTTCCCCTTTCCGACAGGCACAAAGCACAGATACGCAGTATTTT
TRBJ2-1,TRBD2,many,TRBV5-4,CASSPVAGTRGYNEQFF,TGTGCCAGCAGCCCTGTTGCCGGGACGCGGGGGTACAATGAGCAGTTCTTC
TRBJ1-2,TRBD1,many,TRBV30,CAWSLTGAYGYTF,TGTGCCTGGAGTCTTACAGGGGCTTATGGCTACACCTTC
TRBJ1-5,TRBD1,few,TRBV6-5,CASSYSQPGGDQPQHF,TGTGCCAGCAGTTACTCCCAGCCAGGGGGGGATCAGCCCCAGCATTTT
TRBJ2-3,-,many,TRBV27,CASSPTVRTDTQYF,TGTGCCAGCAGTCCTACCGTCCGCACAGATACGCAGTATTTT
TRBJ1-1,-,-,TRBV3-1,CASSGGRMNTEAFF,TGTGCCAGCAGCGGTGGCAGGATGAACACTGAAGCTTTCTTT
TRBJ1-6,-,few,TRBV2,CASTRDLYNSPLHF,TGTGCCAGCACCCGAGATCTCTATAATTCACCCCTCCACTTT
TRBJ1-5,-,many,TRBV12-3/TRBV12-4,CASSLGFSSNQPQHF,TGTGCCAGCAGTTTAGGATTCAGTAGCAATCAGCCCCAGCATTTT
TRBJ2-7,-,many,TRBV5-1,CASSSLSEGSYEQYF,TGCGCCAGCAGCTCCCTGTCGGAGGGTTCCTACGAGCAGTACTTC
TRBJ2-3,-,many,TRBV5-5,CASSLSAATDTQYF,TGTGCCAGCAGCTTGTCAGCGGCCACAGATACGCAGTATTTT
TRBJ1-5,TRBD1,many,TRBV6-6,CASSLGQGNQPQHF,TGTGCCAGCAGCCTGGGACAGGGGAATCAGCCCCAGCATTTT
TRBJ2-5,-,-,TRBV5-1,CASSLGDRQQETQYF,TGCGCCAGCAGCTTGGGGGACCGACAACAAGAGACCCAGTACTTC
TRBJ2-3,-,many,TRBV12-3/TRBV12-4,CASSLTDTQYF,TGTGCCAGCAGCTTGACAGATACGCAGTATTTT
TRBJ2-7,-,few,TRBV19,CASSPAFSYEQYF,TGTGCCAGTAGTCCGGCCTTCTCCTACGAGCAGTACTTC
TRBJ1-3,TRBD1,many,TRBV20-1,CSASLGTAGNTIYF,TGCAGTGCTTCCCTGGGGACAGCTGGAAACACCATATATTTT
TRBJ2-6,TRBD1,few,TRBV20-1,CSASGTGASGANVLTF,TGCAGTGCTTCTGGGACAGGGGCCTCTGGGGCCAACGTCCTGACTTTC
TRBJ2-1,-,many,TRBV18,CASSAQISYNEQFF,TGTGCCAGCTCAGCGCAGATTTCCTACAATGAGCAGTTCTTC
TRBJ1-1,-,many,TRBV6-5,CASSSQTEYMNTEAFF,TGTGCCAGCAGTTCCCAGACAGAATACATGAACACTGAAGCTTTCTTT
TRBJ2-2,TRBD2,many,TRBV3-1,CASSQPSGGGITGELFF,TGTGCCAGCAGCCAACCCTCTGGCGGGGGGATCACCGGGGAGCTGTTTTTT
TRBJ1-5,-,-,TRBV3-1,CASSQGSGERNQPQHF,TGTGCCAGCAGCCAAGGCTCAGGGGAAAGGAATCAGCCCCAGCATTTT
TRBJ1-6,TRBD1,-,TRBV11-2,CASRSTGAYNSPLHF,TGTGCCAGCAGATCGACAGGGGCGTATAATTCACCCCTCCACTTT
TRBJ1-6,TRBD1,-,TRBV4-1,CASSQDNRGNSPLHF,TGCGCCAGCAGCCAAGACAACAGGGGGAATTCACCCCTCCACTTT
TRBJ2-3,TRBD2,many,TRBV20-1,CSAAGLAGGYDTQYF,TGCAGTGCTGCCGGACTAGCGGGGGGGTATGATACGCAGTATTTT
TRBJ2-1,TRBD1,-,TRBV6-5,CASSYGRADRESYNEQFF,TGTGCCAGCAGTTACGGGAGAGCGGACAGGGAGTCCTACAATGAGCAGTTCTTC
TRBJ2-7,-,many,TRBV5-1,CASSLEKGWEQYF,TGCGCCAGCAGCTTGGAGAAAGGTTGGGAGCAGTACTTC
TRBJ1-6,-,many,TRBV7-2,CASSSQGGNSPLHF,TGTGCCAGCAGCTCACAGGGAGGTAATTCACCCCTCCACTTT
TRBJ2-7,TRBD1,-,TRBV28,CASSLEGTAYEQYF,TGTGCCAGCAGTTTAGAGGGGACAGCTTACGAGCAGTACTTC